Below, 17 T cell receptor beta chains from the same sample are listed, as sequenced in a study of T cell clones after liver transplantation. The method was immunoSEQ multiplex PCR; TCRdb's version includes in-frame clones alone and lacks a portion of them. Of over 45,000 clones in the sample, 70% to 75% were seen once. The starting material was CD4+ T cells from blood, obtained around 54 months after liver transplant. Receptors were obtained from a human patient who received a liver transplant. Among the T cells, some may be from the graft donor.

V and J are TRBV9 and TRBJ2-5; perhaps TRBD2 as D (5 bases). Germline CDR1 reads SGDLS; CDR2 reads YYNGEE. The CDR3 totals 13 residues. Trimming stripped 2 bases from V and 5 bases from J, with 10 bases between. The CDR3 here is CASSVGPGETQYF. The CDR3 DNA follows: TGTGCCAGCAGCGTGGGTCCGGGGGAGACCCAGTACTTC.

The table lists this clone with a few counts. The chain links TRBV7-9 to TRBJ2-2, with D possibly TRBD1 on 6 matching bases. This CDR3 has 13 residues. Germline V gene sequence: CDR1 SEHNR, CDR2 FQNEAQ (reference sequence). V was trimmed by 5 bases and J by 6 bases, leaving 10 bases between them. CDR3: CASSLQGSGELFF. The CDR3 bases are TGTGCCAGCAGCCTCCAGGGGTCCGGGGAGCTGTTTTTT.

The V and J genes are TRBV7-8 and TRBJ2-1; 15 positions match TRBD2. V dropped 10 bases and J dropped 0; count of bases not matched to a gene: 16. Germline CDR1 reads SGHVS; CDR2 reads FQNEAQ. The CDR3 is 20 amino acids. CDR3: CATRARTGTSGGSSYNEQFF. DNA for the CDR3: TGTGCCACCAGGGCGAGGACCGGGACTAGCGGGGGGAGCTCCTACAATGAGCAGTTCTTC.

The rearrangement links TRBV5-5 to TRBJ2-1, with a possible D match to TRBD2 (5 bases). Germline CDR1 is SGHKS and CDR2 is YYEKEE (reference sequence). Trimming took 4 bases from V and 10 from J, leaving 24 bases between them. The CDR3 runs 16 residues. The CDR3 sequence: CASSPPHIGGSGEQFF. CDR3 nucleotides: TGTGCCAGCAGCCCTCCCCATATAGGAGGCTCGGGAGAGCAGTTCTTC.

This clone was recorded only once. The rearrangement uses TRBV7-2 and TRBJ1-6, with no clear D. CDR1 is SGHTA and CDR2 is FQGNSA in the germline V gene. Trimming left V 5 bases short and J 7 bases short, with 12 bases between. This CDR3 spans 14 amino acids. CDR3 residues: CASSRANQNSPLHF. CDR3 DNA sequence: TGTGCCAGCAGCCGGGCCAACCAGAATTCACCCCTCCACTTT.

DNA of the CDR3: TGTGCCAGTAGGCAGGGGAGCTCCTATAATTCACCCCTCCACTTT. Amino acid sequence: CASRQGSSYNSPLHF. This chain connects TRBV19 to TRBJ1-6, with TRBD1 as a possible D gene (6 bases). V lost 6 bases to trimming and J lost 0 bases, with 9 bases between them. Germline V gene sequence: CDR1 LNHDA, CDR2 SQIVND (reference sequence). The CDR3 has 15 residues.

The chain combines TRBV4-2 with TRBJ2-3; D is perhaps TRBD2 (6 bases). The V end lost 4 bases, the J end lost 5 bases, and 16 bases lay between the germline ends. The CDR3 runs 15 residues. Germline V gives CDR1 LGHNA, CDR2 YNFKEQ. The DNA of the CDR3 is TGTGCCAGCAGCCGGGACTTCCGAGTGGAAGATACGCAGTATTTT. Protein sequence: CASSRDFRVEDTQYF.

CDR3 bases: TGTGCCAGCTCACCACAGGGGGAATCCACTGAAGCTTTCTTT. The encoded protein is CASSPQGESTEAFF. The V and J genes are TRBV18 and TRBJ1-1, with D possibly matching TRBD1 (6 bases). Germline values: CDR1 KGHSH, CDR2 LQKENI. The V end lost 1 base, the J end lost 4 bases, and 10 bases lay between the germline ends. The CDR3 is 14 residues long.

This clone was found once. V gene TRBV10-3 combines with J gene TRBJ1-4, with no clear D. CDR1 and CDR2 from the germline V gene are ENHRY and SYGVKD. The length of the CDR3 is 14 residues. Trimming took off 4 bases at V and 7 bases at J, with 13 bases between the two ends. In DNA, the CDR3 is TGTGCCATCAGTGCGGGAGGGAAGGGTGAAAAACTGTTTTTT. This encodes CAISAGGKGEKLFF.

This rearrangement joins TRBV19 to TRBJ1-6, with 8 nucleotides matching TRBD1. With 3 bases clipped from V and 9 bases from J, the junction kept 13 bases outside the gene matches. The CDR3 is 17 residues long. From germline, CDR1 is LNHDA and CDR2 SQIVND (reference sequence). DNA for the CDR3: TGTGCCAGTAGTATCGGTGGGACAGGCCCCCCGTTTTCACCCCTCCACTTT. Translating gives CASSIGGTGPPFSPLHF. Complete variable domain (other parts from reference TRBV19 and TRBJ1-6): DGGITQSPKYLFRKEGQNVTLSCEQNLNHDAMYWYRQDPGQGLRLIYYSQIVNDFQKGDIAEGYSVSREKKESFPLTVTSAQKNPTAFYLCASSIGGTGPPFSPLHFGNGTRLTVT.

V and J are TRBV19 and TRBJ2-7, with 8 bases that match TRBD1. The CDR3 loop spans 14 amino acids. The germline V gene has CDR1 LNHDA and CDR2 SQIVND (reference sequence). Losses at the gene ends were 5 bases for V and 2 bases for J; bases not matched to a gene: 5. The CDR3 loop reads CASSPGQGAYEQYF. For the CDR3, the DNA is TGTGCCAGTAGTCCAGGACAGGGAGCCTACGAGCAGTACTTC.

The CDR3 reads CASRRLGANVLTF. The CDR3 nucleotides are TGTGCCAGTAGACGTCTTGGGGCCAACGTCCTGACTTTC. This sequence joins TRBV19 and TRBJ2-6; D remains unclear. Germline loops: CDR1 LNHDA, CDR2 SQIVND (reference sequence). Between the trimmed V and J ends, which lost 6 bases and 3 bases, there was a span of 6 bases. This CDR3 is built from 13 residues.

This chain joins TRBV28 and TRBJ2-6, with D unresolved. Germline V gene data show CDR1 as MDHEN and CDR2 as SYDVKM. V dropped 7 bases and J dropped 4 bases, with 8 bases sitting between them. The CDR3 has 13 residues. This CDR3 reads CASTNHGANVLTF. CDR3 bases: TGTGCCAGCACCAATCACGGGGCCAACGTCCTGACTTTC.

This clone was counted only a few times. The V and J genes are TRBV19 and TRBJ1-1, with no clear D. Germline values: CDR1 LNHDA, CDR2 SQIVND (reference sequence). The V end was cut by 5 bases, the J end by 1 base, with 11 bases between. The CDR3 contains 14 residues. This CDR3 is CASSVTRGNTEAFF. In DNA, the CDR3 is TGTGCCAGTAGTGTAACGCGGGGGAACACTGAAGCTTTCTTT.

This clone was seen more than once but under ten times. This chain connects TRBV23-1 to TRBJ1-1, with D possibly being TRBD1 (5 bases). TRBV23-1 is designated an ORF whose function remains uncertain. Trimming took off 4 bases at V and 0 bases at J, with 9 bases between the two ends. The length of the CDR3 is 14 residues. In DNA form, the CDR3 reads TGCGCCAGCAGTCGTGGGGGGGTGAACACTGAAGCTTTCTTT. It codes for CASSRGGVNTEAFF.

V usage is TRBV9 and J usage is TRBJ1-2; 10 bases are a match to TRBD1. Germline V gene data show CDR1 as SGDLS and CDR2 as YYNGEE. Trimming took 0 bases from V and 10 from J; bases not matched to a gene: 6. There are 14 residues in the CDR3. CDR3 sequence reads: CASSVGGDRGDYTF. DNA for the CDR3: TGTGCCAGCAGCGTAGGAGGGGACAGGGGAGACTACACCTTC.

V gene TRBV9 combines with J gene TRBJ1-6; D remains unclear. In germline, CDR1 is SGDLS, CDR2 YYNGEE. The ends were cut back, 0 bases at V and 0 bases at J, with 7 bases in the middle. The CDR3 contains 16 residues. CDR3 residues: CASSVDASSYNSPLHF. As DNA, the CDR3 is TGTGCCAGCAGCGTAGACGCTAGCTCCTATAATTCACCCCTCCACTTT.